A single sample is the source of the 15 T cell receptor beta chains below, sequenced in a study of blood T cell repertoires in COVID-19. Measured with immunoSEQ multiplex PCR; TCRdb has only the in-frame clones, and not every one. Seen here are 90,000 or so clones, about 83% observed once, and the top ten hold around 20%. The sample consisted of peripheral blood. These receptors came from a woman aged 60-75 years with COVID-19, enrolled during active disease.

This sequence joins TRBV4-1 and TRBJ1-6; the D gene is possibly TRBD1 (5 bases). Per the germline V gene, CDR1 is MGHRA and CDR2 is YSYEKL. V gave up 5 bases and J gave up 8 bases, with 16 bases separating them. The CDR3 has 15 residues. The CDR3: CASSYDPQGDSPLHF. The DNA of the CDR3 is TGCGCCAGCAGCTACGATCCGCAGGGCGATTCACCCCTCCACTTT.

The chain joins TRBV2 to TRBJ1-1; weak D call: TRBD1 (5 bases). V shed 6 bases and J shed 4 bases, with 21 bases lying between them. The CDR3 totals 16 residues. Germline loops: CDR1 SNHLY, CDR2 FYNNEI. The CDR3 DNA reads as TGTGCCAGCAGGCCCACTCTGTTTAGGGGCCCCACTGAAGCTTTCTTT. Amino acids: CASRPTLFRGPTEAFF.

The chain uses TRBV19 and TRBJ2-3, with TRBD2 matching 9 bases. J gave up 3 bases and V 9 bases, and 13 bases lay outside the gene matches. This CDR3 has 16 residues. Looked up from germline, CDR1 is LNHDA and CDR2 is SQIVND (reference sequence). The chain's CDR3 is CASTLRSGLATDTQYF. The CDR3 DNA reads TGTGCCAGCACGCTTAGATCCGGACTAGCGACAGATACGCAGTATTTT.

The V gene is TRBV7-8, the J gene TRBJ2-2; 11 positions match TRBD2. The CDR3 covers 19 residues. Germline values: CDR1 SGHVS, CDR2 FQNEAQ. The V segment lost 1 base and the J segment 7 bases; nucleotides outside the gene matches: 14. The CDR3 DNA sequence: TGTGCCAGCAGCTTAGTAACCTTAGCGGGGGGGCAAATCCGCGGGGAGCTGTTTTTT. Residues: CASSLVTLAGGQIRGELFF.

The chain has TRBV5-8 and TRBJ1-3; D might be TRBD1 (5 bases). This CDR3 has 16 amino acids. The V end lost 4 bases, the J end lost 2 bases, and 16 bases lay between the germline ends. Germline assignment: CDR1 SGHTS and CDR2 YDEGEE. The CDR3 here is CASSRGRGSTGNTIYF. The CDR3 nucleotides read TGTGCCAGCAGCCGAGGGCGGGGGTCGACTGGAAACACCATATATTTT.

The chain is built from TRBV5-5 and TRBJ1-6; D not certain. Trimming took 1 base from V and 8 from J, leaving 4 bases between them. CDR3 size: 12 residues. The germline V gene has CDR1 SGHKS and CDR2 YYEKEE (reference sequence). The CDR3 nucleotides are TGTGCCAGCAGCTTGAGCGATTCACCCCTCCACTTT. Its protein is CASSLSDSPLHF.

The chain has TRBV24-1 and TRBJ1-2; 7 positions agree with TRBD1. The trim removed 4 bases at V and 4 bases at J, leaving 5 bases unmatched. This CDR3 region has 14 residues. Germline assignment: CDR1 KGHDR and CDR2 SFDVKD. CDR3 residues: CATSESTGVYGYTF. CDR3 sequence (DNA): TGTGCCACCAGTGAATCTACAGGGGTCTATGGCTACACCTTC.

This clone was recorded once. J is TRBJ2-1 and V is TRBV18, with 9 bases matching TRBD1. This CDR3 contains 14 residues. Germline trimming cut 3 bases from V and 5 bases from J; bases unmatched to any gene: 2. The germline V gene has CDR1 KGHSH and CDR2 LQKENI. The CDR3 is CASSPGTGNNEQFF. The CDR3 bases are TGTGCCAGCTCACCCGGGACAGGGAACAATGAGCAGTTCTTC.

The J gene is TRBJ1-1, the V gene TRBV5-5; D might be TRBD1 (5 bases). CDR3 length: 14 residues. CDR1 is SGHKS and CDR2 is YYEKEE in the germline V gene (reference sequence). V shed 2 bases and J shed 2 bases, with 10 bases lying between them. For the CDR3, the DNA is TGTGCCAGCAGCTTTGCGGGGCCCAACACTGAAGCTTTCTTT. It yields the protein CASSFAGPNTEAFF.

The chain has TRBV6-5 and TRBJ2-3; TRBD1 agrees at 9 bases. Germline loops: CDR1 MNHEY, CDR2 SVGAGI. The junction had 7 bases not matched to a gene; V was cut back by 2 bases and J by 4 bases. This CDR3 has 16 residues. CDR3 bases: TGTGCCAGCAGTTACGGGGGACAGGGTTATTCAGATACGCAGTATTTT. Translated, it gives CASSYGGQGYSDTQYF.

The chain links TRBV5-5 to TRBJ1-1, with 7 bases that match TRBD1. The CDR3 totals 15 residues. Germline trimming cut 4 bases from V and 2 bases from J; bases unmatched to any gene: 8. Germline V gene sequence: CDR1 SGHKS, CDR2 YYEKEE (reference sequence). The CDR3 coding sequence is TGTGCCAGCAGCCTACGGGACAGCCCCAACACTGAAGCTTTCTTT. This translates into CASSLRDSPNTEAFF.

This sequence joins TRBV5-1 and TRBJ2-3; 12 bases fit TRBD2. The V gene end was trimmed by 0 bases and the J gene end by 4 bases; junction bases not matched to a gene: 3. This CDR3 region has 16 residues. Per germline, CDR1 SGHRS and CDR2 YFSETQ. CDR3 coding DNA: TGCGCCAGCAGCTTGGGACTAGCGGGGGTACCAGATACGCAGTATTTT. Amino acids: CASSLGLAGVPDTQYF. Combining the CDR3 with reference TRBV5-1 and TRBJ2-3 gives the whole variable domain KAGVTQTPRYLIKTRGQQVTLSCSPISGHRSVSWYQQTPGQGLQFLFEYFSETQRNKGNFPGRFSGRQFSNSRSEMNVSTLELGDSALYLCASSLGLAGVPDTQYFGPGTRLTVL.

The rearrangement joins TRBV5-5 to TRBJ1-1, with 7 bases fitting TRBD1. The CDR3 consists of 15 residues. With V trimmed by 2 bases and J by 6 bases, 10 bases remained unmatched. Germline V gene sequence: CDR1 SGHKS, CDR2 YYEKEE (reference sequence). The CDR3 loop is CASSLGGALGSEAFF. DNA of the CDR3: TGTGCCAGCAGCTTAGGGGGCGCATTGGGATCTGAAGCTTTCTTT.

The chain joins TRBV5-4 to TRBJ2-1; 12 bases are a match to TRBD2. V lost 3 bases to trimming and J lost 9 bases; unmatched junction nucleotides: 7. The CDR3 is 15 residues long. CDR1 SGHNT and CDR2 YYREEE come from the germline V gene (reference sequence). The CDR3 protein is CASSSGTSGLGEQFF. The CDR3 coding sequence is TGTGCCAGCAGCTCAGGGACTAGCGGGCTGGGTGAGCAGTTCTTC.

The rearrangement uses TRBV29-1 and TRBJ2-1; TRBD2 might be the D (6 bases). The CDR3 has 14 residues. The germline V and J ends were trimmed by 6 bases and 0 bases, with 12 bases remaining between them. From germline, CDR1 is SQVTM and CDR2 ANQGSEA. CDR3: CSVDAGYSYNEQFF. The DNA for the CDR3 is TGCAGCGTGGATGCGGGATACTCCTACAATGAGCAGTTCTTC.